This T cell receptor (beta chain) was identified during a study of blood T cell repertoires in COVID-19 (dated by TCRdb to the early 2020s). With respect to the entire study: The collaborator samples originated in the United States, Italy and Spain and spanned the acute and convalescent phases of COVID-19. The prospective study material was composed of cDNA or gDNA derived from T cells, B-cell-depleted T cells, or PBMCs. Subjects who had been exposed to COVID-19, were actively infected with it, or had recovered from it provided the deeply sampled blood TCRbeta repertoires that made up the dataset. The repertoires were released in a freely available public database intended as a resource for research on the immune response to SARS-CoV-2. Samples came from the ongoing ImmuneRACE study (first 160 participants) plus 1,254 subjects from 6 global collaborators. Nearly every sample came with metadata listing a de-identified subject ID, COVID-19 status, age in years and sex. Where HLA class I and class II types were available, the types were taken from metadata supplied by the sample provider, not from assay-based typing. The study at large found these results: The quantity of clinical and demographic metadata differed by source and by participant and was supplied without curation.

Trimming takes 7 bases from V and 6 bases from J, and the germline ends sit 18 bases apart. For CDR1 and CDR2, the germline V gene lists SQVTM and ANQGSEA. The CDR3 runs 13 residues from the cysteine to the phenylalanine. Solely the CDR3 DNA is kept, with 39 bases framed from the first base. Enrolling through a virtual design, the prospective study's participants ranged in age from roughly 18 to 90 years and lived across 24 United States geographic areas. Cohort assignment in the prospective study relied on participant-reported clinical history from a screening survey and a study questionnaire. For ImmuneRACE Cohort 3, a participant was defined as recovered based on two consecutive negative NP/OP PCR tests, clearance by a healthcare professional, or resolution of symptoms. Each participant in the prospective study had whole blood, serum and a nasopharyngeal or oropharyngeal swab collected by mobile phlebotomists. Additional blood draws and questionnaires over an approximately two-month period could optionally be provided by prospective study participants. Before DNA extraction, blood samples from the prospective study were shipped at room temperature or frozen.

TCRbeta CDR3 regions were amplified from genomic DNA using the immunoSEQ Assay, a bias-controlled multiplex PCR. The authors' pipeline ran thus. The number of nucleated cells in each sample was estimated by amplification of reference gene primers within the assay. To quantify the absolute abundance of each unique TCRbeta CDR3 rearrangement, sequence reads were collapsed and filtered. For each sample, productive Simpson clonality was calculated as the square root of Simpson's diversity index across productive rearrangements. Sourced from immuneACCESS, this table was stored by TCRdb with only in-frame sequences that have V and J called. A share of the clones is absent; for the studies checked, an unresolved V gene accounts for under half, and the remainder has no known explanation. That table gives V, J and clone size, and the DNA gave D and trimming. The sample has about 240,000 clones on record, around 89% of them singletons. The ten largest clonotypes hold 3.5% to 4.5% of the sample.

A remark on this clone: The antigen it binds to is not known. The sample holds no much larger clone one base away, and base qualities are not on file.

The chain links TRBV29-1 with TRBJ1-1, and the D gene may be TRBD1, 6 bases matching. The sequence was collected from a woman aged 30 to 39 who had recovered from COVID-19. Sequencing used PBMCs or T cells enriched from blood (not recorded which). In nucleotides, the sequence is TGCAGCGCCATAGGGGGACGGACTTCTGAAGCTTTCTTT. Translated, it reads CSAIGGRTSEAFF.